The present entry profiles one T cell receptor beta chain with its context. Its target is unknown. RNA was extracted with the RNeasy kit, and a quantity of about 0.45 to 1 ug was reverse transcribed using random hexamers. Via MiXCR, TCRdb re-called the immunoSEQ multiplex PCR reads, giving one row per CDR3 protein. The sample lists around 170,000 distinct CDR3 sequences, more than 85% occurring once. This record comes from a study of CD8 T cells in Susac syndrome. The Susac syndrome patients fit the recently defined diagnostic criteria for definite or probable disease. Findings and caveats of the study: Susac-specific public clones found in total CD8+ repertoires numbered sixteen, and those in CD8+ TEMRA repertoires numbered several.

The sample consisted of CD8+ T cells from PBMCs. The sequence was obtained from a human donor with Susac syndrome.

The CDR3 protein is CASSVELAGTRGTDTQYF. For the CDR3, the DNA is TGTGCCAGCAGCGTAGAGCTAGCGGGGACCCGCGGCACAGATACGCAGTATTTT. The rearrangement links TRBV9 to TRBJ2-3; 9 bases are shared with TRBD2. V lost 0 bases and J lost 1; bases outside the gene matches: 9. Per germline, CDR1 SGDLS and CDR2 YYNGEE. The CDR3 sequence is 18 residues long.